This T cell receptor (beta chain) originates from a study of shared clonotypes between healthy human individuals. The genomic DNA of each subset was split evenly across several immunoSEQ plates. TCRdb's copy holds only in-frame clones and misses some; the assay was immunoSEQ multiplex PCR. Of about 500,000 clones in the sample, around 77% were seen once. V dropped 6 bases and J dropped 4 bases, with 12 bases sitting between them. The CDR3 is 13 residues long. From germline, CDR1 is WSHSY and CDR2 SAAADI. This clone was seen more than once but under ten times. The sample was PBMCs. The TCR sequence derives from a woman aged 40-49 years in good health. Some clones in this sample may be carry-over from other donors' samples. The V call is TRBV10-2, the J call TRBJ1-1, with D tentatively TRBD1 (6 bases). CDR3 amino acids: CASRKGDRTEAFF. The CDR3 DNA is TGCGCCAGCAGGAAGGGGGACCGCACTGAAGCTTTCTTT.